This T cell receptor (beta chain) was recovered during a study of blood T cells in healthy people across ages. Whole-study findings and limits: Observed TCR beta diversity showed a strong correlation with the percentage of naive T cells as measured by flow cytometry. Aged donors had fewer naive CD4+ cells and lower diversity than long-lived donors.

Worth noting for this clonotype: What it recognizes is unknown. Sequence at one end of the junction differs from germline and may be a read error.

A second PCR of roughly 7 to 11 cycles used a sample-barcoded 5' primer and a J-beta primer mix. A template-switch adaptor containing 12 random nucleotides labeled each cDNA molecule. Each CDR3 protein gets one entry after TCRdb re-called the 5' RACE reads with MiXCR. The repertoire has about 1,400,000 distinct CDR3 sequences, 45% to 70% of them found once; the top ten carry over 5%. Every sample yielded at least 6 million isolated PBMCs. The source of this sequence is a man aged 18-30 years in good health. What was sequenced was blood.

DNA of the CDR3: TGCAGCGTTGTCTTCCTAGAGATGAATGGGCAGTTCTTC. It is translated as CSVVFLEMNGQFF. J is TRBJ2-1 and V is TRBV29-1; D unclear. The CDR3 extends over 13 amino acids. Germline-derived CDR1 and CDR2 are SQVTM and ANQGSEA.